This T cell receptor beta chain was obtained from a study of T cell responses to AZD1222 COVID-19 vaccine. Study-level background: Second doses that came at about 4 or about 12 weeks were put together. Overall study findings and caveats: Among those given AZD1222, only six were seropositive at baseline. Mapped onto spike, vaccine-associated CD4 TCRs spanned it and were dominant at 160-218 and 743-854.

A note on this clone: Its antigen is unknown.

Data came from immunoSEQ multiplex PCR; TCRdb stores just in-frame clones and leaves some out. The sample shows roughly 82,000 clones, about 88% of them seen only once. Germline lookup yields CDR1 KGHSH and CDR2 LQKENI. V lost 0 bases and J lost 5, with 16 bases in between. The CDR3 extends over 16 amino acids. The sequence was collected from an adult in good health. The sequencing used peripheral blood, collected on day 0 of AZD1222 vaccination. The rearrangement joins TRBV18 to TRBJ1-2, with D perhaps TRBD1 (5 bases). The chain's CDR3 is CASSPPGVAGGYGYTF. In DNA form, the CDR3 reads TGTGCCAGCTCACCACCGGGTGTGGCGGGGGGTTATGGCTACACCTTC.